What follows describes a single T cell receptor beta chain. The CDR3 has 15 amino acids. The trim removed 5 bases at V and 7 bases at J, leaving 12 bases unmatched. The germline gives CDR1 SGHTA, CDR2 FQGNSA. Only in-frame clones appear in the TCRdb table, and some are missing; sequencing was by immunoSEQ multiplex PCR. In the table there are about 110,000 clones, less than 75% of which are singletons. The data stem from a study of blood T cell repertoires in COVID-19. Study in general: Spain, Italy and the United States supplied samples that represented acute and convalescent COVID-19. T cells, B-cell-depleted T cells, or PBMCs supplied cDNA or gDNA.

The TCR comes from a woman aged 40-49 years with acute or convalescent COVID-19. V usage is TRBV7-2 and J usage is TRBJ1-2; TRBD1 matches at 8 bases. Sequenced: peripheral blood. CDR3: CASSRAVGTGGGYTF. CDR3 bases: TGTGCCAGCAGCCGCGCCGTCGGGACAGGAGGTGGCTACACCTTC.